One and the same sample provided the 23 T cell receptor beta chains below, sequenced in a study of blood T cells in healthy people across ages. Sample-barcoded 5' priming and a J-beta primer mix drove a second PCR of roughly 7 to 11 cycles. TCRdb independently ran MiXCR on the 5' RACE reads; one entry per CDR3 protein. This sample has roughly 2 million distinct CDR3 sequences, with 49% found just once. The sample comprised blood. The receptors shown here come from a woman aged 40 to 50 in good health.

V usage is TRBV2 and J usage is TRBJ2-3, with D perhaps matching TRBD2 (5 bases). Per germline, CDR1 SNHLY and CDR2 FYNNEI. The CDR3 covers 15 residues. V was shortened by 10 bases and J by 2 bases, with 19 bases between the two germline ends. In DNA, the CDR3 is TGTGCCACCCCGGCGGGCAGAACTAACACAGATACGCAGTATTTT. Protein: CATPAGRTNTDTQYF.

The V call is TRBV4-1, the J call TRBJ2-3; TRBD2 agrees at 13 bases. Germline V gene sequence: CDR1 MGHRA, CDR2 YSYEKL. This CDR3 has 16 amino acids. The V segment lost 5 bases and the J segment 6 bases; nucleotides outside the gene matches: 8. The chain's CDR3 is CASSERGLAGADTQYF. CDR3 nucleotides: TGCGCCAGCAGCGAAAGAGGACTAGCGGGGGCCGATACGCAGTATTTT.

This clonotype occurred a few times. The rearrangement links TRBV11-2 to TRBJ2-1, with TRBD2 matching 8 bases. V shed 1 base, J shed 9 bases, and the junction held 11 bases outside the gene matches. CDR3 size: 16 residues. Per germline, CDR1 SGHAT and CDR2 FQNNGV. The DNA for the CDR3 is TGTGCCAGCAGCTTAGTCGCACTAGCGGCGCCCCTTGAGCAGTTCTTC. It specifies CASSLVALAAPLEQFF.

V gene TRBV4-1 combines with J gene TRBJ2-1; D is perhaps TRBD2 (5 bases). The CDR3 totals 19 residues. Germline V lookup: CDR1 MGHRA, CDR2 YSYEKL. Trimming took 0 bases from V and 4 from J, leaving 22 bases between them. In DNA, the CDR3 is TGCGCCAGCAGCCAAGATCGAAGCGGAGGTCTGGTTTCTTACAATGAGCAGTTCTTC. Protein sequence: CASSQDRSGGLVSYNEQFF.

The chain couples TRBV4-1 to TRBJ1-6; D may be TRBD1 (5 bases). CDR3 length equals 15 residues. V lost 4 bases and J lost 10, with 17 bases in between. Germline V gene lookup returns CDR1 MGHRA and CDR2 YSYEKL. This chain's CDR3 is CASSLLRDRQSPLHF. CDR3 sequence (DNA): TGCGCCAGCAGCCTCCTGAGGGACCGTCAGTCACCCCTCCACTTT.

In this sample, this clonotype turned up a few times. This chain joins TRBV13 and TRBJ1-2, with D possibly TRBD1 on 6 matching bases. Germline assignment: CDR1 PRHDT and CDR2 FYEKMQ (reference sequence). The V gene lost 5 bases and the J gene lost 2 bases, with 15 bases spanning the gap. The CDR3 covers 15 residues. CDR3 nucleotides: TGTGCCAGCAGCCCCTCGACGGGGGCGAACTATGGCTACACCTTC. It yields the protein CASSPSTGANYGYTF.

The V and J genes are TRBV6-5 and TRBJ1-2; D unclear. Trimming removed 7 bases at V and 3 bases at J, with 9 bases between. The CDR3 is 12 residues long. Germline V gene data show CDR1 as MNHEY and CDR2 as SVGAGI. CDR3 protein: CASTKGYYGYTF. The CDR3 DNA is TGTGCCAGCACCAAAGGATACTATGGCTACACCTTC.

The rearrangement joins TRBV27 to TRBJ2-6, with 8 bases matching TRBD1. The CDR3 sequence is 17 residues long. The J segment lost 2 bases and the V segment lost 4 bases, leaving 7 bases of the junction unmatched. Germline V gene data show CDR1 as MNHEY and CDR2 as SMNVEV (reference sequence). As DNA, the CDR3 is TGTGCCAGCAGTTCGACTCCAGGGGGCGCTGGGGCCAACGTCCTGACTTTC. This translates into CASSSTPGGAGANVLTF. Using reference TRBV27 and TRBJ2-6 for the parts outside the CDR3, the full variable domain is EAQVTQNPRYLITVTGKKLTVTCSQNMNHEYMSWYRQDPGLGLRQIYYSMNVEVTDKGDVPEGYKVSRKEKRNFPLILESPSPNQTSLYFCASSSTPGGAGANVLTFGAGSRLTVL.

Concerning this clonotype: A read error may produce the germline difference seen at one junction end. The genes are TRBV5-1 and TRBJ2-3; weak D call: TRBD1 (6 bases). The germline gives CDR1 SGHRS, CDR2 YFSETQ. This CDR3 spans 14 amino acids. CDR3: CASSLLVGADAQYF. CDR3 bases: TGCGCCAGCAGCCTCCTCGTGGGGGCAGATGCGCAGTATTTT.

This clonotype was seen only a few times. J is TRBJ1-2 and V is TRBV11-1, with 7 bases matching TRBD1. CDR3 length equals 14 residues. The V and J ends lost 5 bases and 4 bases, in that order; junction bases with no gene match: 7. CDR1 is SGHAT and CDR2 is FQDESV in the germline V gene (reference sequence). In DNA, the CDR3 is TGTGCCAGCAGCGGAGACAGGGATTCCTATGGCTACACCTTC. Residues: CASSGDRDSYGYTF.

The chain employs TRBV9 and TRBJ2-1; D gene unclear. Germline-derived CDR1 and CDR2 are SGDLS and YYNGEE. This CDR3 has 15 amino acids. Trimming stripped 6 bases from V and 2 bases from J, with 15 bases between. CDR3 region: CASTLNLLPYNEQFF. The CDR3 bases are TGTGCCAGCACCCTAAACCTACTTCCCTACAATGAGCAGTTCTTC.

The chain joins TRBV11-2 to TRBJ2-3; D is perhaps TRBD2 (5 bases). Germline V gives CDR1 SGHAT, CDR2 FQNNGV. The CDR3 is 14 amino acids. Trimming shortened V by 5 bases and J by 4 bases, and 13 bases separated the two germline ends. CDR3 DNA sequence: TGTGCCAGCAGCCCCGAGGGCGGATCAGATACGCAGTATTTT. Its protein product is CASSPEGGSDTQYF.

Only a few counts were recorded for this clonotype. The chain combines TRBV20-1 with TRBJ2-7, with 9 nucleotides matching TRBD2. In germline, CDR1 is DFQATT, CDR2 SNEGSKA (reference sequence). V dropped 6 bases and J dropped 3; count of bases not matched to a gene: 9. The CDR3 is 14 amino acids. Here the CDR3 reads CSAPLAGSVYEQYF. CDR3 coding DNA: TGCAGTGCCCCTCTAGCGGGGAGCGTCTACGAGCAGTACTTC.

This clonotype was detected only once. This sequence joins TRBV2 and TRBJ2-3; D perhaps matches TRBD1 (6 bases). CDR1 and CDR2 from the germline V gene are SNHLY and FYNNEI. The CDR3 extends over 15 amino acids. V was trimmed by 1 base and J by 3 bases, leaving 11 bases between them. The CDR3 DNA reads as TGTGCCAGCAGTGAAGTGAGGACAGCGACAGATACGCAGTATTTT. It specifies CASSEVRTATDTQYF.

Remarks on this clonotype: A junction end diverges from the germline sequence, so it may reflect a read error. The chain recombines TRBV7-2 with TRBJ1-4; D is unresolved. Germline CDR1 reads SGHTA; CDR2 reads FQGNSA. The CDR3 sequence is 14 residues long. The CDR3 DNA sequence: TGTGCCAACAGCCCGGCCGTCACTAATGAAAAACTGTTTTTT. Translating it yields CANSPAVTNEKLFF.

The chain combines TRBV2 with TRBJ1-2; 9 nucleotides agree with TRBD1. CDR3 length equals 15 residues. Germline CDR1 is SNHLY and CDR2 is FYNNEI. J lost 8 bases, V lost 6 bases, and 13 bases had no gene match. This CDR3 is CASSLIGQGIEGYTF. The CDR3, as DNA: TGTGCCAGCAGCCTTATAGGACAGGGGATTGAGGGCTACACCTTC.

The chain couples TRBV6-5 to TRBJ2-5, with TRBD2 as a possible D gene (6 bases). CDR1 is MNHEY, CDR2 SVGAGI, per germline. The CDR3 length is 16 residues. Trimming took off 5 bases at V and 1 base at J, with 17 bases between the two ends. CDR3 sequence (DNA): TGTGCCAGCAGTAAAAGACTAGTGGGGGGCCAAGAGACCCAGTACTTC. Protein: CASSKRLVGGQETQYF.

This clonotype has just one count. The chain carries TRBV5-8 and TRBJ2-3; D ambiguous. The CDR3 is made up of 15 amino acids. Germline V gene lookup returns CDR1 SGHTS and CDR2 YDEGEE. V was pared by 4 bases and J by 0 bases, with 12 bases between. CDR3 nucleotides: TGTGCCAGCAGCCTGTACCTAATTAGCACAGATACGCAGTATTTT. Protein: CASSLYLISTDTQYF.

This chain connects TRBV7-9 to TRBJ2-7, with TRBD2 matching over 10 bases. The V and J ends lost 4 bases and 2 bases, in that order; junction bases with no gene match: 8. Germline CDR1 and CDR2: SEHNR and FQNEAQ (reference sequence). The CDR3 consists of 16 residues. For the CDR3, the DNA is TGTGCCAGCAGCTCGGTAGCGGGGGGTTTAACCTACGAGCAGTACTTC. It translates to CASSSVAGGLTYEQYF.

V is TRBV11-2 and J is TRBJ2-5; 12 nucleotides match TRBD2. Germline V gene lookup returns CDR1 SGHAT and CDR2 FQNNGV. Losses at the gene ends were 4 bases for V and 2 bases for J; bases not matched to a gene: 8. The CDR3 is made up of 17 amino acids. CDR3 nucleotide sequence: TGTGCCAGCAGCTCGAGAACACTAGCGGGGGGACAAGAGACCCAGTACTTC. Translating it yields CASSSRTLAGGQETQYF.

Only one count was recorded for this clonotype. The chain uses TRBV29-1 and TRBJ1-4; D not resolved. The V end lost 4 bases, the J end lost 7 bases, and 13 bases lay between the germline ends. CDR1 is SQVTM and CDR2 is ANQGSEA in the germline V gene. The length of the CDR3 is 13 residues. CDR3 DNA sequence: TGCAGCGTTGCCCAGGAGTTTCGTGAAAAACTGTTTTTT. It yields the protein CSVAQEFREKLFF.

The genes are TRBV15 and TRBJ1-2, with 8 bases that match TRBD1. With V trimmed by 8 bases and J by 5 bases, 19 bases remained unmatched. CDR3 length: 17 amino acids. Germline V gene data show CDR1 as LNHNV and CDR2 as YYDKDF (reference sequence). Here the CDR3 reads CATRLDRVSAAGYGYTF. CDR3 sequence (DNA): TGTGCCACCCGGTTGGACAGGGTGTCCGCGGCGGGATATGGCTACACCTTC.

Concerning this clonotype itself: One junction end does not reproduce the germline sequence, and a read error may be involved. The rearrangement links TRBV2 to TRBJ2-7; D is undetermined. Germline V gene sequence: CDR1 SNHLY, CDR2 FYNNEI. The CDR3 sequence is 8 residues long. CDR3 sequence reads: CASNEQNF. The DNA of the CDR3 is TGTGCCAGCAACGAGCAGAACTTC. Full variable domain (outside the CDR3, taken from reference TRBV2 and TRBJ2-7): EPEVTQTPSHQVTQMGQEVILRCVPISNHLYFYWYRQILGQKVEFLVSFYNNEISEKSEIFDDQFSVERPDGSNFTLKIRSTKLEDSAMYFCASNEQNFGPGTRLTVT.